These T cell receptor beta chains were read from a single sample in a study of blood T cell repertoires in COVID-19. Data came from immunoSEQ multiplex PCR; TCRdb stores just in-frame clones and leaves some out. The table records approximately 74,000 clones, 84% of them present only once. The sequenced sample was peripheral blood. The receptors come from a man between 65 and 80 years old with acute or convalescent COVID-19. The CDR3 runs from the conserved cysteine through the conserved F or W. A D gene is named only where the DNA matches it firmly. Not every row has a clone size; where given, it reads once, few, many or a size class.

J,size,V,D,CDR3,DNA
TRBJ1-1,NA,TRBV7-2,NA,CASIIPGLSQFEAFF,TGTGCCAGCATCATTCCGGGACTGAGCCAGTTTGAAGCTTTCTTT
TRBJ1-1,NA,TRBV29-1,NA,CSGRGFNTEAFF,TGCAGCGGTAGGGGGTTTAACACTGAAGCTTTCTTT
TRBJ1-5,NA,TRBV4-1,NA,CASSQDTGSNQPQHF,TGCGCCAGCAGCCAAGACACGGGAAGCAATCAGCCCCAGCATTTT
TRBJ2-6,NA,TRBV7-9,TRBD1,CASSLDRGGHVLTF,TGTGCCAGCAGCTTAGACAGGGGTGGTCACGTCCTGACTTTC
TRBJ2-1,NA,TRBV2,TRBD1,CASSEEWTGGLNEQFF,TGTGCCAGCAGTGAAGAATGGACAGGGGGCTTGAATGAGCAGTTCTTC
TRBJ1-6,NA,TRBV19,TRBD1,CASSTTGGISSPLHF,TGTGCCAGTAGTACGACAGGGGGGATTTCGTCACCCCTCCACTTT
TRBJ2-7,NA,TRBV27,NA,CASSSNRDRGEQYF,TGTGCCAGCAGTTCCAACCGGGACCGGGGGGAGCAGTACTTC
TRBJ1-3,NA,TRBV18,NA,CASSPPHESSGNTIYF,TGTGCCAGCTCACCACCACACGAAAGCTCTGGAAACACCATATATTTT
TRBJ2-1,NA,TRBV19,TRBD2,CASSMTSGDYNEQFF,TGTGCCAGTAGTATGACTAGCGGGGATTACAATGAGCAGTTCTTC
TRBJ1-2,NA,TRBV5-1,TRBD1,CASSLDRGGGGYTF,TGCGCCAGCAGCTTGGACAGGGGAGGAGGTGGCTACACCTTC
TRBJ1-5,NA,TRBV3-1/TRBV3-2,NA,CASSQGGGPNQPQHF,TGTGCCAGCAGCCAAGGGGGAGGACCCAATCAGCCCCAGCATTTT
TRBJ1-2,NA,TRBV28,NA,CASSFRGPRYGYTF,TGTGCCAGCAGTTTTAGAGGGCCCCGCTATGGCTACACCTTC
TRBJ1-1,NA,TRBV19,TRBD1,CASRSRDRGLSSEAFF,TGTGCCAGTAGAAGCCGGGACAGGGGGCTAAGTTCGGAAGCTTTCTTT
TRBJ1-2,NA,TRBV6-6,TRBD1,CASSGTGGWYGYTF,TGTGCCAGCAGCGGGACAGGGGGTTGGTATGGCTACACCTTC
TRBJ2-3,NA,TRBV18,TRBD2,CATQTGLAGAATDTQYF,TGTGCCACCCAGACGGGGCTAGCGGGAGCAGCTACAGATACGCAGTATTTT
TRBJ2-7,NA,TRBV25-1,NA,CASSESGGSYEQYF,TGTGCCAGCAGTGAATCAGGGGGGAGCTACGAGCAGTACTTC
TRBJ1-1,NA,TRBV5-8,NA,CASSLAQMNTEAFF,TGTGCCAGCAGCTTGGCGCAGATGAACACTGAAGCTTTCTTT
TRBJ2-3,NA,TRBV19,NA,CASNKGGGTDTQYF,TGTGCCAGTAATAAGGGGGGGGGCACAGATACGCAGTATTTT
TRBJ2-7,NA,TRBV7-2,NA,CASSLARTQYF,TGTGCCAGCAGCTTAGCGCGGACTCAGTACTTC
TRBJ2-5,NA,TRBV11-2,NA,CASSLQETQYF,TGTGCCAGCAGCCTCCAAGAGACCCAGTACTTC
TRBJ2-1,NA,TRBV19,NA,CASSIGGSRFF,TGTGCCAGTAGTATAGGTGGGAGTCGGTTCTTC
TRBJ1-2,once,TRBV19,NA,CASRETGPNYGYTF,TGTGCCAGTAGGGAAACAGGCCCTAACTATGGCTACACCTTC
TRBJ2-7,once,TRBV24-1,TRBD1,CATSDQSATGGAEQYF,TGTGCCACCAGTGATCAATCGGCTACAGGGGGCGCCGAGCAGTACTTC
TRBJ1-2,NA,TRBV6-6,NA,CASSYTKTSNYGYTF,TGTGCCAGCAGTTATACTAAAACTTCTAACTATGGCTACACCTTC